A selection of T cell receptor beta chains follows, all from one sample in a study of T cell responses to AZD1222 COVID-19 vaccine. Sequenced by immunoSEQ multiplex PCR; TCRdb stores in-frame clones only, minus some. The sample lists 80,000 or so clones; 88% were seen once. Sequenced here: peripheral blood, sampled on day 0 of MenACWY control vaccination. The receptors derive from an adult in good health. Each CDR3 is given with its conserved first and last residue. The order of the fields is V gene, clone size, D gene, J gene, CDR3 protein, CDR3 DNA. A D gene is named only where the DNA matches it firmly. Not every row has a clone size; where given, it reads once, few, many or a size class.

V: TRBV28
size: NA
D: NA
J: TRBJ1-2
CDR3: CATLGGYGYTF
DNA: TGTGCCACCCTGGGGGGCTATGGCTACACCTTC

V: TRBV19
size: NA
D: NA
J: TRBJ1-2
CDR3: CASSKAGYGYTF
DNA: TGTGCCAGTAGTAAAGCAGGGTATGGCTACACCTTC

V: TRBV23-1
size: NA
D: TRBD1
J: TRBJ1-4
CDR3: CASSPPGQGQEKLFF
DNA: TGCGCCAGCAGTCCACCGGGACAGGGACAAGAAAAACTGTTTTTT

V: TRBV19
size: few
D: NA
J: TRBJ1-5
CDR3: CASMPDSASNQPQHF
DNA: TGTGCCAGTATGCCGGACAGTGCTAGCAATCAGCCCCAGCATTTT

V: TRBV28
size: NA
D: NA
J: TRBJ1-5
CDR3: CASSLSVTNQPQHF
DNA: TGTGCCAGCAGTTTATCGGTGACCAATCAGCCCCAGCATTTT

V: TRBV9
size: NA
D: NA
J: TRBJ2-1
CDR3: CASSVEDTYNEQFF
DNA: TGTGCCAGCAGCGTAGAAGATACCTACAATGAGCAGTTCTTC

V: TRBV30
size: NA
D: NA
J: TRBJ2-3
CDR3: CAWSVGGAGDTQYF
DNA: TGTGCCTGGAGTGTGGGGGGCGCAGGGGATACGCAGTATTTT

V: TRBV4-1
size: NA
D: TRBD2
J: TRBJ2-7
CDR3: CASSRASGGAPSYEQYF
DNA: TGCGCCAGCAGCCGAGCCAGCGGGGGGGCGCCATCCTACGAGCAGTACTTC

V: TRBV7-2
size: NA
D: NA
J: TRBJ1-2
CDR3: CASSTDANYGYTF
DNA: TGTGCCAGCAGCACCGACGCAAACTATGGCTACACCTTC

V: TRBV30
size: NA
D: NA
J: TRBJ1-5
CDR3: CAWSGKGNQPQHF
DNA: TGTGCCTGGAGTGGGAAGGGAAATCAGCCCCAGCATTTT

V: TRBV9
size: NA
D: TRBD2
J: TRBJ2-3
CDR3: CASSVAVGPSGGPGAQYF
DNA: TGTGCCAGCAGCGTAGCAGTAGGCCCTAGCGGGGGGCCGGGGGCCCAGTATTTT

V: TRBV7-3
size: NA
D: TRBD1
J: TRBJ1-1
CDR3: CASSSHDPTGANTEAFF
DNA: TGTGCCAGCAGCTCCCACGACCCCACAGGGGCGAATACTGAAGCTTTCTTT

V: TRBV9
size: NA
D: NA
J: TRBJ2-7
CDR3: CASSASAVTYEQYF
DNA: TGTGCCAGCAGCGCCTCGGCTGTAACCTACGAGCAGTACTTC

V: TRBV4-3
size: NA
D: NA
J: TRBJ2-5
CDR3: CASSQARGLQETQYF
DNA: TGCGCCAGCAGCCAAGCCAGGGGCCTTCAAGAGACCCAGTACTTC

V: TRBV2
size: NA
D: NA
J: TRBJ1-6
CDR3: CASSDYPTGLTSSYNSPLHF
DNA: TGTGCCAGCAGTGATTACCCCACCGGGTTAACAAGCTCCTATAATTCACCCCTCCACTTT

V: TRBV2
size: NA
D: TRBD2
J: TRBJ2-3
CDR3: CASRVSSGGVIDTQYF
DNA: TGTGCCAGCAGGGTTTCTAGCGGGGGGGTGATAGATACGCAGTATTTT

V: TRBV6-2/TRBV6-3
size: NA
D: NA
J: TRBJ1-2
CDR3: CASSYTGAGGGYTF
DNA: TGTGCCAGCAGTTACACCGGGGCTGGTGGAGGCTACACCTTC

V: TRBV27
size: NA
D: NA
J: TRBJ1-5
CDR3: CASSSGQIKNQPQHF
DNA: TGTGCCAGCAGTTCTGGACAGATCAAGAATCAGCCCCAGCATTTT

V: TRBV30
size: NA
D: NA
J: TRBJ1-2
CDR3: CAWRGSGIRGYTF
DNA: TGTGCCTGGAGAGGTTCGGGAATAAGGGGCTACACCTTC

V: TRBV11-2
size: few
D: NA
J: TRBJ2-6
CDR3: CASSLKYGANVLTF
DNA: TGTGCCAGCAGCCTCAAATATGGGGCCAACGTCCTGACTTTC

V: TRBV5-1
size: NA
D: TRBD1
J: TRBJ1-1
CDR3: CASSLGYGDRVNTEAFF
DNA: TGCGCCAGCAGCTTGGGGTACGGGGACAGGGTAAACACTGAAGCTTTCTTT

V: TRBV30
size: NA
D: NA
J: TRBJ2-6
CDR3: CARTGEGTGANVLTF
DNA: TGTGCCCGGACCGGTGAGGGGACTGGGGCCAACGTCCTGACTTTC

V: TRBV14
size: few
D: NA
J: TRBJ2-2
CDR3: CASSQEVFGTPNTGELFF
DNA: TGTGCCAGCAGCCAAGAGGTCTTCGGGACACCGAACACCGGGGAGCTGTTTTTT

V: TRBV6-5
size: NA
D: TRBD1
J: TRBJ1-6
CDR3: CASRDRGSPSPLHF
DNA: TGTGCCAGCAGGGACAGGGGATCTCCCTCACCCCTCCACTTT